Below, 26 T cell receptor beta chains from the same sample are listed, as sequenced in a study of CD8 T cells in ankylosing spondylitis. Each CDR3 protein is one row after TCRdb ran MiXCR on the 5' RACE reads. This sample carries under 150,000 distinct CDR3 sequences, 9.3% of them seen once, and the ten largest clones take more than 3%. Specimen: blood, either unsorted or a sorted T cell fraction (not recorded which). Receptor source: a male donor with ankylosing spondylitis or in good health (not recorded which).

This clonotype was detected only a few times. The V and J genes are TRBV28 and TRBJ2-1, with 11 bases matching TRBD2. There are 16 residues in the CDR3. Germline CDR1 reads MDHEN; CDR2 reads SYDVKM. Unmatched junction bases numbered 9, after V lost 6 bases and J lost 5 bases. The CDR3 loop reads CASRQGGLAANNEQFF. CDR3 in DNA: TGTGCCAGCAGACAAGGGGGACTAGCGGCCAACAATGAGCAGTTCTTC.

This clonotype was observed at least ten times. The chain uses TRBV28 and TRBJ2-7; 8 positions match TRBD2. CDR3 size: 16 residues. The junction had 12 bases not matched to a gene; V was cut back by 6 bases and J by 2 bases. CDR1 is MDHEN, CDR2 SYDVKM, per germline. The CDR3 sequence: CASRITIAGSTYEQYF. The CDR3 coding sequence is TGTGCCAGCAGGATCACGATAGCGGGGAGTACCTACGAGCAGTACTTC.

This clonotype has ten or more counts. CDR3 sequence reads: CATSDAPGLAPYEQYF. As DNA, the CDR3 is TGTGCCACCAGTGATGCCCCAGGACTAGCGCCCTACGAGCAGTACTTC. The chain uses TRBV24-1 and TRBJ2-7; TRBD2 aligns across 9 bases. This CDR3 contains 16 residues. V was clipped by 3 bases and J by 2 bases; unmatched bases: 7. Per the germline V gene, CDR1 is KGHDR and CDR2 is SFDVKD.

Ten or more counts support this clonotype. The rearrangement joins TRBV21-1 to TRBJ1-3. TRBV21-1 represents a pseudogene. This CDR3 contains 16 residues. The CDR3 sequence: CASSKPDIDSGNTIYF. CDR3 bases: TGTGCCAGCAGCAAACCGGACATCGACTCTGGAAACACCATATATTTT.

This chain connects TRBV9 to TRBJ2-1; no definite D call. Germline V gene data show CDR1 as SGDLS and CDR2 as YYNGEE. The CDR3 has 15 residues. V was shortened by 4 bases and J by 1 base, with 12 bases between the two germline ends. CDR3 in amino acids: CASSPSGLSYNEQFF. CDR3 bases: TGTGCCAGCAGCCCGTCCGGCCTTTCCTACAATGAGCAGTTCTTC.

In this sample, this clonotype turned up many times. This chain uses TRBV20-1 with TRBJ2-1; D tentatively fits TRBD1 or TRBD2 (5 bases each). Deletions cut 4 bases from V and 13 bases from J, with 11 bases between. This CDR3 comprises 10 residues. Germline V gene lookup returns CDR1 DFQATT and CDR2 SNEGSKA (reference sequence). Here the CDR3 DNA reads TGCAGTGCTACGGGGCCCGCTCAGTTCTTC. Protein sequence: CSATGPAQFF.

The table lists this clonotype with many counts. The V and J genes are TRBV20-1 and TRBJ2-5, with D unresolved. In germline, CDR1 is DFQATT, CDR2 SNEGSKA (reference sequence). V lost 0 bases and J 4 bases, leaving 9 bases between the germline ends. The CDR3 contains 13 residues. This CDR3 reads CSARDWTVETQYF. The CDR3 nucleotides are TGCAGTGCTAGAGATTGGACGGTAGAGACCCAGTACTTC.

The chain combines TRBV12-3 or TRBV12-4 with TRBJ2-5, with D maybe TRBD2 (6 bases). With 4 bases removed from V and 2 bases from J, the gap between germline ends came to 8 bases. The CDR3 has 13 residues. CDR3 in DNA: TGTGCCAGCAGTTGGGACTTACAAGAGACCCAGTACTTC. Amino acid sequence: CASSWDLQETQYF.

This clonotype showed up many times. The chain couples TRBV9 to TRBJ1-5; D remains unclear. Germline V gene lookup returns CDR1 SGDLS and CDR2 YYNGEE. Deletions cut 4 bases from V and 4 bases from J, with 15 bases between. There are 15 residues in the CDR3. CDR3 sequence (DNA): TGTGCCAGCAGCTTGGGAGCGACCGGGAATCAGCCCCAGCATTTT. This sequence encodes CASSLGATGNQPQHF.

This clonotype was counted at least ten times. The genes are TRBV20-1 and TRBJ2-7, with D perhaps TRBD2 (6 bases). V lost 3 bases, J lost 4 bases, and 16 bases lay in between. Germline-derived CDR1 and CDR2 are DFQATT and SNEGSKA (reference sequence). The CDR3 extends over 14 amino acids. CDR3 in amino acids: CSASSPRGEYEQYF. The CDR3 DNA is TGCAGTGCTAGTTCTCCGCGGGGAGAATACGAGCAGTACTTC.

This clonotype occurred many times. The V and J genes are TRBV12-3 or TRBV12-4 and TRBJ2-4; D is possibly TRBD1 (6 bases). The CDR3 length is 14 residues. The V gene lost 5 bases and the J gene lost 11 bases, with 19 bases spanning the gap. Here the CDR3 DNA reads TGTGCCAGCAGTATAAACCGGGGACATGGTTTTCAGTACTTC. Encoded protein: CASSINRGHGFQYF.

This clonotype has more than one count but fewer than ten. The chain uses TRBV7-2 and TRBJ2-7; maybe TRBD1 (5 bases). Trimming pared 1 base from V and 6 bases from J, leaving 13 bases between. The CDR3 runs 14 residues. Germline CDR1 is SGHTA and CDR2 is FQGNSA. The CDR3 here is CASSLVAREGEQYF. The CDR3, as DNA: TGTGCCAGCAGCTTAGTGGCCAGGGAAGGCGAGCAGTACTTC.

The chain has TRBV20-1 and TRBJ2-7; 11 bases align to TRBD2. The CDR3 is 15 residues long. J lost 2 bases, V lost 6 bases, and 9 bases had no gene match. Germline-derived CDR1 and CDR2 are DFQATT and SNEGSKA (reference sequence). CDR3 sequence (DNA): TGCAGTGCCTATAGCGGGAGGGCCTTAACCTACGAGCAGTACTTC. Residues: CSAYSGRALTYEQYF.

In this sample, this clonotype turned up many times. CDR3: CASSLGRGRRGGLSSSTDTQYF. In nucleotides, the CDR3 is TGCGCCAGCAGCTTGGGCAGAGGAAGACGTGGGGGCCTTTCTTCGAGCACAGATACGCAGTATTTT. The rearrangement links TRBV5-1 to TRBJ2-3, with D maybe TRBD1 (6 bases). Trimming took off 0 bases at V and 0 bases at J, with 29 bases between the two ends. CDR3 length: 22 residues. In germline, CDR1 is SGHRS, CDR2 YFSETQ.

On this clonotype itself: Possible read error: a much larger clone is one base away. The V and J genes are TRBV2 and TRBJ2-3; 12 bases map to TRBD2. V lost 7 bases to trimming and J lost 3 bases; unmatched junction nucleotides: 5. CDR3 size: 15 residues. CDR1 and CDR2 from the germline V gene are SNHLY and FYNNEI. The CDR3 region is CASKPTSGRTDTQYF. The DNA of the CDR3 is TGTGCCAGCAAACCGACTAGCGGGAGAACAGATACGCAGTATTTT.

This clonotype was recorded many times. The J gene is TRBJ2-1, the V gene TRBV12-3 or TRBV12-4; D is unclear. The V gene lost 2 bases and the J gene lost 1 base, with 9 bases spanning the gap. CDR3 length: 15 amino acids. This CDR3 reads CASSLNQPSYNEQFF. The CDR3 region has the DNA TGTGCCAGCAGTTTAAACCAGCCGTCCTACAATGAGCAGTTCTTC.

There are a few counts of this clonotype. A much larger clone lies one base from this, so it may be a read error. The genes are TRBV5-1 and TRBJ2-4, with TRBD2 matching 10 bases. Germline V CDR1 and CDR2: SGHRS, YFSETQ. V lost 2 bases, J lost 12 bases, and 8 bases stayed unmatched. This CDR3 is 14 amino acids long. The CDR3 nucleotides are TGCGCCAGCAGCTTTCTAGCGGGAGACGGCAGTCAGTACTTC. Its protein is CASSFLAGDGSQYF.

In its sample, this clonotype was seen many times. V is TRBV20-1 and J is TRBJ2-1; D might be TRBD2 (6 bases). Germline CDR1 DFQATT, CDR2 SNEGSKA (reference sequence). V lost 4 bases, J lost 7 bases, and 20 bases lay in between. There are 15 residues in the CDR3. CDR3: CSANAGTGGSNEQFF. The CDR3 coding sequence is TGCAGTGCTAACGCCGGGACTGGGGGTTCGAATGAGCAGTTCTTC.

This rearrangement joins TRBV20-1 to TRBJ2-7; the D gene is possibly TRBD1 (6 bases). The germline V gene has CDR1 DFQATT and CDR2 SNEGSKA (reference sequence). The V end lost 4 bases, the J end lost 4 bases, and 17 bases lay between the germline ends. The CDR3 spans 14 residues. The CDR3 nucleotides read TGCAGTGCTAATCGGCAGGGGCTCGTTTACGAGCAGTACTTC. It translates to CSANRQGLVYEQYF.

In its sample, this clonotype was seen many times. The chain joins TRBV5-4 to TRBJ2-3, with D perhaps TRBD2 (7 bases). The V end was cut by 1 base, the J end by 4 bases, with 10 bases between. The CDR3 consists of 14 residues. Germline CDR1 is SGHNT and CDR2 is YYREEE (reference sequence). The CDR3, as DNA: TGTGCCAGCAGCTTGAGGGGGGGATCAGATACGCAGTATTTT. Its protein product is CASSLRGGSDTQYF.

At least ten counts were recorded for this clonotype. This sequence joins TRBV21-1 and TRBJ2-7; TRBD1, the table's D call, lacks a check against the DNA. TRBV21-1 is listed as a pseudogene. This CDR3 has 15 amino acids. The CDR3 loop reads CARIRTGGSSYEQYF. CDR3 DNA sequence: TGTGCCAGGATCCGGACAGGGGGAAGCTCCTACGAGCAGTACTTC.

This clonotype occurred a few times. The V and J genes are TRBV2 and TRBJ2-3, with D perhaps matching TRBD2 (5 bases). The CDR3 is 15 residues long. Germline V gene sequence: CDR1 SNHLY, CDR2 FYNNEI. The CDR3 reads CATQRASGRTDTQYF. CDR3 in DNA: TGTGCGACCCAACGCGCCAGCGGACGCACAGATACGCAGTATTTT.

Worth noting for this clonotype: This may be a read error, as it is one base from a much larger clone. The rearrangement uses TRBV12-3 or TRBV12-4 and TRBJ1-2; perhaps TRBD1 as D (6 bases). Trimming removed 5 bases from V and 4 bases from J, with 11 bases in between. The CDR3 is 13 amino acids. CDR3 amino acids: CASSPTGTYGYTF. CDR3 sequence (DNA): TGTGCCAGCAGTCCGACAGGCACCTATGGCTACACCTTC.

This clonotype has only a few counts. The V call is TRBV29-1, the J call TRBJ2-3; 12 nucleotides line up with TRBD2. Per germline, CDR1 SQVTM and CDR2 ANQGSEA. The CDR3 consists of 15 residues. Unmatched junction bases numbered 7, after V lost 7 bases and J lost 2 bases. CDR3 residues: CSAALAGGDTDTQYF. As DNA, the CDR3 is TGCAGCGCAGCACTAGCGGGGGGAGACACAGATACGCAGTATTTT.

The rearrangement links TRBV7-2 to TRBJ1-1, with D possibly being TRBD1 (6 bases). V dropped 1 base and J dropped 11 bases, with 20 bases sitting between them. The CDR3 totals 15 residues. CDR1 is SGHTA, CDR2 FQGNSA, per germline. Here the CDR3 reads CASSLVAGEGPGAFF. CDR3 coding DNA: TGTGCCAGCAGCTTAGTAGCAGGGGAGGGGCCGGGGGCTTTCTTT.

This clonotype occurred many times. J is TRBJ1-4 and V is TRBV11-2, with D maybe TRBD1 (6 bases). V lost 5 bases, J lost 6 bases, and 13 bases lay in between. From germline, CDR1 is SGHAT and CDR2 FQNNGV. The CDR3 is 14 amino acids. The chain's CDR3 is CASSHREEDEKLFF. For the CDR3, the DNA is TGTGCCAGCAGCCACAGGGAGGAGGATGAAAAACTGTTTTTT.